This entry lists 17 T cell receptor beta chains sequenced from one sample in a study of T cells in Graves' hyperthyroidism and ophthalmopathy. Regions amplified from RNA transcripts were the TCR beta CDR3 regions. HTBI primers were the set used in a first-round RT-PCR of the TCR CDR3. One entry per CDR3 protein, called by TCRdb with MiXCR from the multiplex PCR reads. The table has 700,000 or so distinct CDR3 sequences, about 15% seen once. Sequencing used blood. The receptors shown here come from a man aged 18 to 30 with Graves' hyperthyroidism.

V gene TRBV20-1 combines with J gene TRBJ2-1; 7 positions agree with TRBD2. The germline V gene has CDR1 DFQATT and CDR2 SNEGSKA (reference sequence). The CDR3 totals 10 residues. V trimming: 8 bases; J trimming: 13 bases; junction bases outside the gene matches: 8. Here the CDR3 DNA reads TGCAGTCTGACACGGGAGGAACAGTTCTTC. Its translation: CSLTREEQFF.

There are many counts of this clonotype. The rearrangement links TRBV30 to TRBJ1-1; a weak D match, TRBD1 (5 bases). The germline CDR1 and CDR2 sequences are GTSNPN and SVGIG (reference sequence). The CDR3 covers 12 residues. The V end was cut by 2 bases, the J end by 5 bases, with 9 bases between. CDR3 DNA: TGTGCCTGGAGTATCGGGGGGACTGAAGCTTTCTTT. The encoded protein is CAWSIGGTEAFF. The complete variable domain, with remaining parts taken from reference TRBV30 and TRBJ1-1, reads SQTIHQWPATLVQPVGSPLSLECTVEGTSNPNLYWYRQAAGRGLQLLFYSVGIGQISSEVPQNLSASRPQDRQFILSSKKLLLSDSGFYLCAWSIGGTEAFFGQGTRLTVV.

This clonotype was found many times. V usage is TRBV12-3 or TRBV12-4 and J usage is TRBJ2-1; D unresolved. V was trimmed by 8 bases and J by 12 bases, leaving 20 bases between them. The CDR3 runs 13 residues. The CDR3 protein is CASGGTPQMTQFF. In DNA, the CDR3 is TGTGCCAGCGGTGGTACACCCCAAATGACGCAGTTCTTC.

V gene TRBV15 combines with J gene TRBJ1-1, with D possibly matching TRBD1 (6 bases). The V and J ends lost 0 bases and 6 bases respectively, with 11 bases between them. The CDR3 length is 14 residues. Germline V gene data show CDR1 as LNHNV and CDR2 as YYDKDF (reference sequence). The DNA for the CDR3 is TGTGCCACCAGCAGAGATCGGGACAAAGCTGAAGCTTTCTTT. Its protein product is CATSRDRDKAEAFF.

This clonotype was seen a handful of times. The chain recombines TRBV12-5 with TRBJ1-5; D is ambiguous. Germline V CDR1 and CDR2: LGHNT, FRNRAP. V was pared by 1 base and J by 0 bases, with 1 base between. The CDR3 sequence is 13 residues long. The chain's CDR3 is CASGLGSNQPQHF. CDR3 sequence (DNA): TGTGCTAGTGGTTTGGGTAGCAATCAGCCCCAGCATTTT.

This clonotype has ten or more counts. The chain uses TRBV28 and TRBJ1-2; D gene ambiguous. Germline assignment: CDR1 MDHEN and CDR2 SYDVKM. The CDR3 length is 11 residues. Between the trimmed V and J ends, which lost 7 bases and 3 bases, there was a span of 6 bases. CDR3 residues: CASKGYYGYTF. CDR3 DNA: TGTGCCAGCAAGGGATACTATGGCTACACCTTC.

The V and J genes are TRBV6-1 and TRBJ2-1; D is uncertain. Trimming shortened V by 6 bases and J by 2 bases, and 14 bases separated the two germline ends. The length of the CDR3 is 15 residues. Per the germline V gene, CDR1 is MNHNS and CDR2 is SASEGT. CDR3 sequence (DNA): TGTGCCAGCAGCCCATTGAGAAAGCCCTACAATGAGCAGTTCTTC. Its translation is CASSPLRKPYNEQFF.

This clonotype has a single count. A read error may explain this, as a much larger clone is one base away. This chain uses TRBV12-3 or TRBV12-4 with TRBJ2-5; maybe TRBD2 (6 bases). The CDR3 is 15 residues long. The CDR3 DNA follows: TGTGCCAGCAGCCACGGGAGTAGGAGGGTAGAGGCCCAGTACTTC. It is translated as CASSHGSRRVEAQYF.

The CDR3 sequence is CANRDRGSGEQYF. The CDR3, as DNA: TGTGCCAACAGAGACAGGGGCTCGGGTGAGCAGTACTTC. This chain joins TRBV6-1 and TRBJ2-7, with TRBD1 matching over 8 bases. The CDR3 has 13 residues. Trimming took 10 bases from V and 7 from J; bases not matched to a gene: 12. Per germline, CDR1 MNHNS and CDR2 SASEGT.

The chain is built from TRBV20-1 and TRBJ1-5; 10 positions match TRBD1. The CDR3 length is 14 residues. Germline V lookup: CDR1 DFQATT, CDR2 SNEGSKA (reference sequence). J gave up 7 bases and V 1 base, and 4 bases lay outside the gene matches. CDR3 protein: CSARGTGGGQPQHF. The CDR3 DNA reads TGCAGTGCTAGAGGGACAGGGGGAGGGCAGCCCCAGCATTTT.

This clonotype occurred many times. The rearrangement links TRBV18 to TRBJ2-1, with D possibly matching TRBD2 (6 bases). This CDR3 is built from 15 residues. V was pared by 3 bases and J by 7 bases, with 16 bases between. Germline V lookup: CDR1 KGHSH, CDR2 LQKENI. The CDR3 DNA reads as TGTGCCAGCTCACCGAGCCGCGGAGGGCGGAATGAGCAGTTCTTC. This sequence encodes CASSPSRGGRNEQFF.

This clonotype appeared a few times. V and J are TRBV6-2 or TRBV6-3 and TRBJ2-1; the match to TRBD2 covers 15 bases. The CDR3 is 16 amino acids. Trimming removed 5 bases from V and 4 bases from J; junction bases left unmatched: 3. CDR1 and CDR2 from the germline V gene are MNHEY and SVGEGT. CDR3 loop: CASSRTSGRGYNEQFF. CDR3 in DNA: TGTGCCAGCAGTCGGACTAGCGGGAGGGGGTACAATGAGCAGTTCTTC.

This clonotype was seen more than once but under ten times. This sequence joins TRBV28 and TRBJ2-4; D possibly uses TRBD1 or TRBD2 (6 bases each). V was clipped by 7 bases and J by 2 bases, with 12 bases between them. Germline V gene data show CDR1 as MDHEN and CDR2 as SYDVKM. CDR3 length: 14 residues. The CDR3 spells CASNYGGSKNIQYF. The DNA of the CDR3 is TGTGCCAGCAATTACGGGGGCTCCAAAAACATTCAGTACTTC.

The genes are TRBV6-5 and TRBJ2-3, with 7 bases aligning to TRBD2. The germline gives CDR1 MNHEY, CDR2 SVGAGI. Trimming at V came to 0 bases and at J to 2 bases, leaving 2 bases not matched to a gene. The CDR3 has 15 amino acids. For the CDR3, the DNA is TGTGCCAGCAGTTACTCGGGACTACTCACAGATACGCAGTATTTT. It translates to CASSYSGLLTDTQYF.

A few counts support this clonotype. V gene TRBV7-3 combines with J gene TRBJ2-5; TRBD2 agrees at 8 bases. V was clipped by 4 bases and J by 5 bases; unmatched bases: 12. CDR3 length: 16 amino acids. Germline CDR1 reads SGHTA; CDR2 reads FQGTGA. The CDR3 coding sequence is TGTGCCAGCAGCTGGGGGACTAGAGGGGGGGGGGAGACCCAGTACTTC. Translated: CASSWGTRGGGETQYF.

V usage is TRBV16 and J usage is TRBJ1-4; D perhaps matches TRBD1 (6 bases). The CDR3 has 17 residues. Germline V lookup: CDR1 KGHSY, CDR2 FQNENV. Trimming removed 4 bases at V and 0 bases at J, with 15 bases between. The CDR3 bases are TGTGCCAGCAGCCCTCCCGAGGGGGAAACAACTAATGAAAAACTGTTTTTT. It is translated as CASSPPEGETTNEKLFF.

CDR3 nucleotide sequence: TGTGCCAGCAGCCCCAACCTGGACAGCCGTAATCAGCCCCAGCATTTT. Encoded protein: CASSPNLDSRNQPQHF. The chain combines TRBV6-1 with TRBJ1-5; D is possibly TRBD1 (6 bases). Germline CDR1 MNHNS, CDR2 SASEGT. Trimming left V 6 bases short and J 4 bases short, with 19 bases between. The CDR3 covers 16 residues.